This record covers a single T cell receptor beta chain. Its antigen remains unidentified. These data originate in a study of cytomegalovirus exposure and HLA in healthy donors. Findings and caveats of the study: TCR beta sequences reportedly predicted most subjects' HLA-A and HLA-B alleles accurately. In an earlier analysis, in approximately 630 donors, most V segments appeared productive either ~87% or ~30% of the time. A later analysis associated 16,951 TCR beta sequences with HLA alleles at a 0.05 false discovery rate.

Use of 60 Vbeta and 13 Jbeta primers characterized the PCR. Generated by immunoSEQ multiplex PCR, the TCRdb table keeps only in-frame clones and is missing some. Of some 150,000 clones listed, approximately 85% are singletons. The TCR was taken from a woman aged 18-29 years in good health and CMV-seronegative. Sequences were obtained from PBMCs.

The CDR3 is CASRAGKTDTQYF. CDR3 nucleotides: TGTGCCAGTCGGGCAGGGAAGACAGATACGCAGTATTTT. This chain joins TRBV7-8 and TRBJ2-3; weak D call: TRBD1 (5 bases). Germline CDR1 SGHVS, CDR2 FQNEAQ. V was cut by 9 bases and J by 3 bases, with 13 bases left in between. The CDR3 has 13 amino acids.